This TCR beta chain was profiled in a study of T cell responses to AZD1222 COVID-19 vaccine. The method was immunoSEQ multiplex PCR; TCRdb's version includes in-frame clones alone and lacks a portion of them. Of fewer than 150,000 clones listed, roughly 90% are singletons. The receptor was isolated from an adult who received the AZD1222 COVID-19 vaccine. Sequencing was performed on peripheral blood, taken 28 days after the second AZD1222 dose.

This chain's CDR3 is CASSLLRYTDTQYF. In DNA, the CDR3 is TGTGCCAGCAGCTTATTAAGGTACACAGATACGCAGTATTTT. This chain connects TRBV11-3 to TRBJ2-3; unclear D gene. CDR1 is SGHNT and CDR2 is YENEEA in the germline V gene. The CDR3 runs to 14 residues. Deletions cut 2 bases from V and 2 bases from J, with 8 bases between.